The rows below give T cell receptor beta chains drawn from one sample of a study of shared clonotypes between healthy human individuals. Clones were sequenced by immunoSEQ multiplex PCR, and TCRdb holds only the in-frame ones, with some missing. This sample has some 2,400,000 clones, with approximately 96% found just once. The sequenced sample consisted of naive CD4+ T cells sorted from blood. Receptor source: a man younger than 30 in good health. Each CDR3 is given with its conserved first and last residue. The order of the fields is V gene, clone size, J gene, D gene, CDR3 protein, CDR3 DNA. The D gene is left open where the match is weak. Size tells how often a clone was seen (once, few, many) or the class of an expanded clone, and some rows leave it out.

TRBV11-2	once	TRBJ1-2	.	CASSRTSNGYTF	TGTGCCAGCAGCCGCACCTCTAATGGCTACACCTTC
TRBV4-3	.	TRBJ2-6	.	CASSQVSGERMTF	TGCGCCAGCAGCCAAGTCTCAGGAGAGAGGATGACTTTC
TRBV7-2	.	TRBJ2-1	.	CASSLEGRPSYNEQFF	TGTGCCAGCAGCCTAGAAGGGCGACCCTCCTACAATGAGCAGTTCTTC
TRBV6-4	.	TRBJ1-2	TRBD1	CASSGPGGGYTF	TGTGCCAGCAGTGGCCCAGGGGGAGGCTACACCTTC
TRBV7-2	.	TRBJ1-3	TRBD1	CASSLSAGQGASGNTIYF	TGTGCCAGCAGCTTATCGGCGGGACAGGGGGCTTCTGGAAACACCATATATTTT
TRBV7-9	.	TRBJ1-3	.	CASSQQFAGNTIYF	TGTGCCAGCAGCCAACAGTTTGCCGGAAACACCATATATTTT
TRBV10-3	.	TRBJ2-1	TRBD2	CAIKAQSGGLPNEQFF	TGTGCCATCAAAGCCCAAAGCGGGGGGCTCCCCAATGAGCAGTTCTTC
TRBV12-5	.	TRBJ2-2	TRBD1	CASGPGQGVIGELFF	TGTGCTAGTGGCCCGGGACAGGGGGTGATCGGGGAGCTGTTTTTT
TRBV6-5	.	TRBJ1-5	TRBD1	CASSFRQGSNQPQHF	TGTGCCAGCAGTTTCAGACAGGGAAGCAATCAGCCCCAGCATTTT
TRBV5-6	few	TRBJ1-1	.	CASSSDSRFMNTEAFF	TGTGCCAGCAGCTCCGACAGCCGTTTTATGAACACTGAAGCTTTCTTT
TRBV6-1	.	TRBJ2-2	TRBD1	CASSTQGFGGELFF	TGTGCCAGCAGTACACAGGGGTTCGGCGGGGAGCTGTTTTTT
TRBV30	.	TRBJ2-1	.	CAWGQSSYNEQFF	TGTGCCTGGGGACAGTCCTCCTACAATGAGCAGTTCTTC
TRBV5-6	.	TRBJ1-5	.	CASSLGAGSNQPQHF	TGTGCCAGCAGCTTGGGGGCCGGAAGCAATCAGCCCCAGCATTTT
TRBV5-6	once	TRBJ2-3	.	CASSQLGHPAQVVTDTQYF	TGTGCCAGCAGCCAACTGGGACATCCGGCGCAGGTTGTTACAGATACGCAGTATTTT
TRBV18	.	TRBJ2-7	.	CASSPDRLSYEQYF	TGTGCCAGCTCACCCGACAGGCTCAGCTACGAGCAGTACTTC
TRBV6-1	.	TRBJ1-1	.	CASKVTANTEAFF	TGTGCCAGCAAGGTCACAGCGAACACTGAAGCTTTCTTT
TRBV20-1	.	TRBJ2-3	TRBD2	CSATSGAQYF	TGCAGTGCTACTAGCGGGGCGCAGTATTTT
TRBV18	.	TRBJ2-5	TRBD1	CASSATRDRVLQETQYF	TGTGCCAGCTCAGCGACTCGGGACAGGGTACTACAAGAGACCCAGTACTTC
TRBV10-3	.	TRBJ2-3	.	CAISGRGSTDTQYF	TGTGCCATCAGTGGGAGGGGTAGCACAGATACGCAGTATTTT
TRBV5-1	.	TRBJ2-5	TRBD2	CASSLGTSGQEAQYF	TGCGCCAGCAGCCTAGGTACTAGCGGCCAAGAGGCCCAGTACTTC
TRBV5-1	.	TRBJ2-2	TRBD2	CASSLRLAGRITNTGELFF	TGCGCCAGCAGCTTGAGGCTAGCGGGGAGGATAACGAACACCGGGGAGCTGTTTTTT
TRBV15	.	TRBJ2-1	.	CATLRGAYNEQFF	TGTGCCACCCTCAGGGGTGCCTACAATGAGCAGTTCTTC
TRBV19	.	TRBJ2-2	TRBD1	CASSTGTGWTGELFF	TGTGCCAGTAGTACTGGGACAGGGTGGACCGGGGAGCTGTTTTTT
TRBV7-9	once	TRBJ2-1	TRBD2	CASSPGTSEGNEQFF	TGTGCCAGCAGCCCCGGGACTAGTGAGGGCAATGAGCAGTTCTTC
TRBV6-4	.	TRBJ2-7	.	CASTEEYEQYF	TGTGCCAGCACCGAAGAGTACGAGCAGTACTTC
TRBV7-2	.	TRBJ2-5	.	CASSAPGVRKETQYF	TGTGCCAGCAGCGCGCCGGGGGTTCGTAAGGAGACCCAGTACTTC
TRBV6-1	.	TRBJ1-3	TRBD1	CASDPDRGSGNTIYF	TGTGCCAGCGACCCCGACAGGGGGAGCGGAAACACCATATATTTT
TRBV10-3	.	TRBJ1-1	.	CAISEQGMNTEAFF	TGTGCCATCAGTGAGCAGGGAATGAACACTGAAGCTTTCTTT
TRBV15	.	TRBJ2-7	TRBD1	CATSDVWVRQGYEQYF	TGTGCCACCAGCGATGTCTGGGTGAGACAGGGTTACGAGCAGTACTTC
TRBV5-1	.	TRBJ1-4	.	CASAPVGSPNEKLFF	TGCGCCAGCGCTCCCGTCGGTTCCCCTAATGAAAAACTGTTTTTT
TRBV5-1	.	TRBJ1-4	.	CASSSTGGPNEKLFF	TGCGCCAGCAGCTCGACAGGAGGCCCTAATGAAAAACTGTTTTTT
TRBV6-1	.	TRBJ2-1	.	CASSDLESSYNEQFF	TGTGCCAGCAGTGATTTGGAGAGCTCCTACAATGAGCAGTTCTTC
TRBV7-9	.	TRBJ1-1	.	CASSFAGAEAFF	TGTGCCAGCAGCTTCGCGGGCGCTGAAGCTTTCTTT
TRBV30	.	TRBJ2-7	.	CAWSVYASSYEQYF	TGTGCCTGGAGTGTATACGCTTCCTCCTACGAGCAGTACTTC
TRBV11-2	.	TRBJ2-1	.	CASSLSGGSRGEQFF	TGTGCCAGCAGCCTTAGTGGCGGATCTCGAGGTGAGCAGTTCTTC
TRBV10-3	.	TRBJ2-3	.	CAIRGQEGDTQYF	TGTGCCATCAGGGGTCAGGAAGGAGATACGCAGTATTTT
TRBV5-1	.	TRBJ2-1	.	CASSSGGGGEQFF	TGCGCCAGCAGCTCTGGAGGGGGCGGTGAGCAGTTCTTC
TRBV9	.	TRBJ1-6	.	CASSAGQNNSPLHF	TGTGCCAGCAGCGCCGGACAGAATAATTCACCCCTCCACTTT
TRBV10-3	.	TRBJ2-5	.	CAIRSNQETQYF	TGTGCCATCAGATCGAATCAAGAGACCCAGTACTTC
TRBV6-6	.	TRBJ2-7	.	CASSSRGFAYEQYF	TGTGCCAGCAGCTCGCGGGGATTCGCCTACGAGCAGTACTTC
TRBV30	once	TRBJ2-6	.	CAWSVPGANVLTF	TGTGCCTGGAGTGTCCCTGGGGCCAACGTCCTGACTTTC
TRBV2	.	TRBJ2-5	TRBD1	CASSGDRGPETQYF	TGTGCCAGCAGCGGGGACAGGGGGCCAGAGACCCAGTACTTC
TRBV5-1	.	TRBJ2-7	.	CASSPPGPPYEQYF	TGCGCCAGCAGCCCCCCAGGACCGCCCTACGAGCAGTACTTC
TRBV6-5	.	TRBJ1-2	.	CASREDRLSYGYTF	TGTGCCAGCAGAGAGGACCGTTTGTCCTACGGCTACACCTTC
TRBV10-3	.	TRBJ1-2	.	CAIRWGLIGYGYTF	TGTGCCATCAGGTGGGGGTTGATTGGCTATGGCTACACCTTC
TRBV5-1	.	TRBJ2-5	.	CASSLGSGGPDETQYF	TGCGCCAGCAGCTTAGGTTCCGGGGGGCCTGATGAGACCCAGTACTTC
TRBV2	.	TRBJ2-1	.	CASQLWGGAYNEQFF	TGTGCCAGCCAACTTTGGGGTGGCGCCTACAATGAGCAGTTCTTC
TRBV30	.	TRBJ2-3	.	CAWSGLIPDTQYF	TGTGCCTGGAGTGGGCTTATTCCGGATACGCAGTATTTT
TRBV6-5	.	TRBJ2-7	.	CASSYSPGRAYEQYF	TGTGCCAGCAGTTACTCTCCCGGGAGAGCCTACGAGCAGTACTTC
TRBV6-1	.	TRBJ1-1	.	CASSEESSTEAFF	TGTGCCAGCAGTGAAGAGAGCAGCACTGAAGCTTTCTTT
TRBV2	.	TRBJ1-6	.	CASSPQVPPLHF	TGTGCCAGCTCACCCCAGGTACCACCCCTCCACTTT
TRBV5-1	.	TRBJ2-1	.	CASSLVVNNEQFF	TGCGCCAGCAGCTTGGTCGTGAACAATGAGCAGTTCTTC
TRBV6-1	.	TRBJ2-5	.	CASTNPGAETQYF	TGTGCCAGCACTAACCCTGGGGCAGAGACCCAGTACTTC
TRBV28	.	TRBJ2-1	TRBD2	CASSPGSSGRKGEQFF	TGTGCCAGCAGTCCAGGGTCTAGCGGGAGGAAGGGAGAGCAGTTCTTC
TRBV6-5	once	TRBJ2-1	TRBD1	CASSYGQGGKFF	TGTGCCAGCAGTTACGGACAGGGTGGAAAGTTCTTC
TRBV2	.	TRBJ1-6	TRBD1	CASSGGTGTSPLHF	TGTGCCAGCAGTGGGGGGACAGGGACTTCACCCCTCCACTTT
TRBV19	.	TRBJ2-6	TRBD1	CASTLQGSSSGANVLTF	TGTGCCAGTACCCTACAGGGGTCCTCCTCTGGGGCCAACGTCCTGACTTTC
TRBV7-2	.	TRBJ2-1	.	CASSPTGASYNEQFF	TGTGCCAGCAGCCCTACAGGCGCTTCCTACAATGAGCAGTTCTTC
TRBV18	.	TRBJ2-7	.	CASSPLDKSYEQYF	TGTGCCAGCTCACCACTGGACAAGTCCTACGAGCAGTACTTC